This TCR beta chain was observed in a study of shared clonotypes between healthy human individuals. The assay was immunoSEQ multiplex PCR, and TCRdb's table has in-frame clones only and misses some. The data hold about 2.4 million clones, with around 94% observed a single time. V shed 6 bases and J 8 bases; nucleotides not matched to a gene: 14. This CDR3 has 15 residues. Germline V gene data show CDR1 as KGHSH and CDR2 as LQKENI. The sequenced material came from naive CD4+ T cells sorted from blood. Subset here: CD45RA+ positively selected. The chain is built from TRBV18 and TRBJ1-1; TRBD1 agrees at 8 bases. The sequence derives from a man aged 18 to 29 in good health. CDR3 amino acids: CASSLRQGSASEAFF. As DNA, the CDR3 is TGTGCCAGCTCTCTTCGACAGGGGTCGGCTTCCGAAGCTTTCTTT.